Given below is one T cell receptor (beta chain) in context. The template was genomic DNA from peripheral blood, not RNA. The sample belongs to a study of T cell repertoires in aging, cancer and after chemotherapy. Germline trimming cut 1 base from V and 3 bases from J; bases unmatched to any gene: 3. Germline V CDR1 and CDR2: SGHAT, FQDESV (reference sequence). The CDR3 runs to 16 residues. Rearranged V-D-J TRB sequences were amplified with a mixed TRB-A/B primer pool. TCRdb used MiXCR to reprocess the multiplex PCR reads, holding one entry per CDR3 protein. Here the sample spans fewer than 20,000 distinct CDR3 sequences, about 46% being singletons.

The receptor was derived from a human donor in good health. Sequences were obtained from blood. The rearrangement uses TRBV11-1 and TRBJ2-1; 10 nucleotides line up with TRBD1. This CDR3 reads CASSLERTGGYNEQFF. CDR3 nucleotide sequence: TGTGCCAGCAGCTTAGAGCGGACAGGGGGCTACAATGAGCAGTTCTTC.